These 21 T cell receptor beta chains were all obtained from the same sample, sequenced in a study of cytomegalovirus exposure and HLA in healthy donors. It was with 60 Vbeta and 13 Jbeta primers that the PCR ran. Assay: immunoSEQ multiplex PCR; the TCRdb copy retains only in-frame clones and omits some. The repertoire holds about 140,000 clones, 79% seen once, with 6.5% in the top ten. Input material: PBMCs. The receptors derive from a middle-aged man in good health and CMV-seropositive.

The V call is TRBV7-2, the J call TRBJ2-5; TRBD2 matches at 11 bases. The DNA matches TRBJ2-7 better at its end, which makes the J call doubtful. The CDR3 length is 15 residues. The germline CDR1 and CDR2 sequences are SGHTA and FQGNSA. The CDR3 DNA reads as TGTGCCAGCAGCTTAAAACTAGCGGGAGCCTACGAGCAGTACTTC. Amino acid sequence: CASSLKLAGAYEQYF.

Comments on this clone: This same CDR3 is encoded by further DNA sequences in the sample. The chain recombines TRBV2 with TRBJ2-1, with 14 positions matching TRBD2. Germline-derived CDR1 and CDR2 are SNHLY and FYNNEI. J lost 5 bases, V lost 6 bases, and 12 bases had no gene match. This CDR3 has 18 amino acids. CDR3 sequence: CASSEFGTSGSWDNEQFF. The CDR3 region has the DNA TGTGCCAGCAGCGAATTCGGGACTAGCGGGAGCTGGGACAATGAGCAGTTCTTC.

This clone was seen a handful of times. This chain uses TRBV5-8 with TRBJ2-7; 8 nucleotides match TRBD1. From germline, CDR1 is SGHTS and CDR2 YDEGEE. The CDR3 spans 13 residues. The trim removed 4 bases at V and 7 bases at J, leaving 7 bases unmatched. The CDR3 DNA reads TGTGCCAGCAGCATTCAGGGGGCGAGGGAGCAGTACTTC. It translates to CASSIQGAREQYF.

The chain uses TRBV19 and TRBJ1-5, with 7 bases matching TRBD1. CDR3 size: 17 residues. With V trimmed by 6 bases and J by 2 bases, 13 bases remained unmatched. Germline CDR1 reads LNHDA; CDR2 reads SQIVND (reference sequence). The CDR3 region has the DNA TGTGCCAGTAGCGCCTCGGCAGGGGGTACGCGCAATCAGCCCCAGCATTTT. Its protein product is CASSASAGGTRNQPQHF.

The V and J genes are TRBV6-1 and TRBJ2-7; D might be TRBD1 (6 bases). Germline-derived CDR1 and CDR2 are MNHNS and SASEGT. There are 14 residues in the CDR3. The germline V and J ends were trimmed by 7 bases and 3 bases, with 16 bases remaining between them. The CDR3: CASIPPGHRYEQYF. CDR3 coding DNA: TGTGCCAGCATACCCCCGGGACACCGCTACGAGCAGTACTTC.

This rearrangement joins TRBV6-6 to TRBJ2-7; D is unresolved. The CDR3 length is 13 residues. Germline CDR1 is MNHNY and CDR2 is SVGAGI (reference sequence). V was trimmed by 3 bases and J by 3 bases, leaving 9 bases between them. The CDR3 spells CASSYGQHYEQYF. The CDR3 DNA reads as TGTGCCAGCAGTTATGGGCAGCACTACGAGCAGTACTTC.

The J gene is TRBJ2-7, the V gene TRBV5-1; no clear D. V lost 1 base to trimming and J lost 0 bases, with 5 bases between them. Germline assignment: CDR1 SGHRS and CDR2 YFSETQ. The CDR3 spans 13 residues. CDR3 loop: CASSLYTSYEQYF. Here the CDR3 DNA reads TGCGCCAGCAGCTTGTACACCTCCTACGAGCAGTACTTC. The variable domain in full, completed from reference TRBV5-1 and TRBJ2-7, reads KAGVTQTPRYLIKTRGQQVTLSCSPISGHRSVSWYQQTPGQGLQFLFEYFSETQRNKGNFPGRFSGRQFSNSRSEMNVSTLELGDSALYLCASSLYTSYEQYFGPGTRLTVT.

The V call is TRBV7-9, the J call TRBJ1-4; D gene uncertain. CDR1 is SEHNR, CDR2 FQNEAQ, per germline (reference sequence). The CDR3 runs 14 residues. Between the trimmed V and J ends, which lost 4 bases and 4 bases, there was a span of 10 bases. CDR3 bases: TGTGCCAGCAGCTCAGGATTTATTAATGAAAAACTGTTTTTT. Translating it yields CASSSGFINEKLFF.

This clone was observed a handful of times. V is TRBV18 and J is TRBJ2-3; no definite D call. Trimming took off 3 bases at V and 3 bases at J, with 10 bases between the two ends. The V gene's germline CDR1 is KGHSH and CDR2 LQKENI. The CDR3 has 14 residues. The CDR3 sequence: CASSPLVTTDTQYF. The CDR3 region has the DNA TGTGCCAGCTCACCTCTAGTGACGACAGATACGCAGTATTTT.

This chain connects TRBV6-1 to TRBJ1-4; D unclear. V lost 7 bases, J lost 4 bases, and 7 bases lay in between. Germline CDR1 is MNHNS and CDR2 is SASEGT. The CDR3 has 12 residues. Written as DNA, the CDR3 is TGTGCCAGCACGTCGGGTAATGAAAAACTGTTTTTT. Protein: CASTSGNEKLFF.

This clone has a single count. Distinct nucleotide sequences in the sample also encode this CDR3. V usage is TRBV5-8 and J usage is TRBJ1-5; D gene ambiguous. Trimming left V 0 bases short and J 4 bases short, with 5 bases between. The CDR3 spans 13 residues. The germline V gene encodes CDR1 SGHTS and CDR2 YDEGEE. For the CDR3, the DNA is TGTGCCAGCAGCTTGGGCAGAAATCAGCCCCAGCATTTT. Protein sequence: CASSLGRNQPQHF.

The chain has TRBV6-6 and TRBJ2-3; possible D gene TRBD2, 5 bases. With 2 bases removed from V and 2 bases from J, the gap between germline ends came to 14 bases. The CDR3 is 16 amino acids. The V gene's germline CDR1 is MNHNY and CDR2 SVGAGI (reference sequence). The CDR3 DNA reads as TGTGCCAGCAGTTACGAGGCTAGCAGCTACACAGATACGCAGTATTTT. Amino acids: CASSYEASSYTDTQYF.

This chain links TRBV7-9 with TRBJ2-3, with unresolved D. This CDR3 region has 14 residues. The germline V and J ends were trimmed by 5 bases and 0 bases, with 9 bases remaining between them. Germline V gives CDR1 SEHNR, CDR2 FQNEAQ (reference sequence). CDR3 DNA: TGTGCCAGCAGCCCTACGAGTAGCACAGATACGCAGTATTTT. This sequence encodes CASSPTSSTDTQYF.

The chain uses TRBV28 and TRBJ2-3; no clear D. CDR3 length: 14 residues. The V end was cut by 5 bases, the J end by 0 bases, with 9 bases between. The V gene's germline CDR1 is MDHEN and CDR2 SYDVKM. This CDR3 reads CASSPPRSTDTQYF. Written as DNA, the CDR3 is TGTGCCAGCAGTCCCCCGAGAAGCACAGATACGCAGTATTTT.

This clone was recorded a few times. The rearrangement uses TRBV5-6 and TRBJ2-5, with D perhaps matching TRBD2 (5 bases). This CDR3 comprises 16 residues. V lost 7 bases to trimming and J lost 5 bases, with 24 bases between them. Germline loops: CDR1 SGHDT, CDR2 YYEEEE. CDR3 nucleotides: TGTGCCAGCGGCCAGGACGAGGGTCCGACTGGGGAGACCCAGTACTTC. Protein sequence: CASGQDEGPTGETQYF.

The chain couples TRBV28 to TRBJ1-4; TRBD1 agrees at 10 bases. Germline V gene sequence: CDR1 MDHEN, CDR2 SYDVKM. Trimming took 5 bases from V and 8 from J; bases not matched to a gene: 8. The CDR3 totals 15 residues. The CDR3 sequence is CASSLPGTGEEKLFF. The CDR3 DNA is TGTGCCAGCAGTCTCCCCGGGACAGGGGAAGAAAAACTGTTTTTT.

The chain employs TRBV9 and TRBJ2-7, with 8 bases lining up with TRBD1. This CDR3 spans 15 amino acids. V shed 4 bases and J 2 bases; nucleotides not matched to a gene: 8. Looked up from germline, CDR1 is SGDLS and CDR2 is YYNGEE. The CDR3 nucleotides read TGTGCCAGCAGCCGAGGACAGGGACGGGCCTACGAGCAGTACTTC. Protein sequence: CASSRGQGRAYEQYF.

This clone was counted between two and nine times. This chain links TRBV18 with TRBJ1-2; tentatively, D is TRBD1 (6 bases). Germline CDR1 reads KGHSH; CDR2 reads LQKENI. There are 15 residues in the CDR3. Trimming removed 6 bases at V and 5 bases at J, with 19 bases between. The CDR3 coding sequence is TGTGCCAGCTCCGTAGCAGGGGAAATTGGTTATGGCTACACCTTC. It codes for CASSVAGEIGYGYTF.

The table lists this clone with a count of one. The V call is TRBV7-9, the J call TRBJ2-7; possible D gene TRBD1, 6 bases. Between the trimmed V and J ends, which lost 8 bases and 6 bases, there was a span of 20 bases. The CDR3 extends over 14 amino acids. Germline V gives CDR1 SEHNR, CDR2 FQNEAQ (reference sequence). CDR3 DNA: TGTGCCAGCGGCCTCAGAGGGGGATCGAGCGAGCAGTACTTC. Its translation: CASGLRGGSSEQYF.

The chain carries TRBV2 and TRBJ2-7; 10 bases match TRBD1. Trimming removed 10 bases from V and 5 bases from J; junction bases left unmatched: 11. Germline V CDR1 and CDR2: SNHLY, FYNNEI. CDR3 length: 14 residues. In DNA form, the CDR3 reads TGTGCCACCGAGACAGGGGGCGAGTCGGACGAGCAGTACTTC. It yields the protein CATETGGESDEQYF.

The J gene is TRBJ1-5, the V gene TRBV4-1; D may be TRBD1 (5 bases). The CDR3 totals 15 residues. V dropped 2 bases and J dropped 3 bases, with 11 bases sitting between them. Germline assignment: CDR1 MGHRA and CDR2 YSYEKL. The CDR3 DNA reads TGCGCCAGCAGCCAATTAGCAGGGATCAATCAGCCCCAGCATTTT. Its protein product is CASSQLAGINQPQHF.